This entry features one T cell receptor (beta chain) sequence. Its antigen is currently unknown. The sample belongs to a study of T-cell reconstitution after alpha-beta-depleted transplantation in children. Study-wide results and caveats: A year post-transplant, T-cell counts and diversity derived mostly from newly produced T cells.

Germline V CDR1 and CDR2: LNHNV, YYDKDF (reference sequence). V gave up 1 base and J gave up 3 bases; unmatched junction bases: 5. This CDR3 region has 16 residues. Preparation of the TCRbeta library involved a method that used unique molecular identifiers. One entry per CDR3 protein, called by TCRdb with MiXCR from the PCR reads. The sample contains around 450,000 distinct CDR3 sequences, approximately 41% of which appear only once. The chain is built from TRBV15 and TRBJ1-2; 10 bases are shared with TRBD1. The origin of this receptor is a girl aged 2 to 10 with aplastic anemia, due to receive a stem cell transplant. Sequences were derived from PBMCs, sampled before TCRalphabeta/CD19-depleted stem cell transplant. The CDR3 DNA reads TGTGCCACCAGCAGAGGATCCGGGACAGGGGACTATGGCTACACCTTC. Protein product: CATSRGSGTGDYGYTF.